The rows below give T cell receptor beta chains drawn from one sample of a study of shared clonotypes between healthy human individuals. The assay was immunoSEQ multiplex PCR, and TCRdb's table has in-frame clones only and misses some. The sample carries about half a million clones, 75% to 80% recorded once. The sequenced sample was PBMCs. Receptors were obtained from a woman aged 40 to 49 in good health. Some clones in this sample may be carry-over from other donors' samples. The CDR3 runs from the conserved cysteine through the conserved F or W. The order of the fields is V gene, D gene, J gene, clone size, CDR3 protein, CDR3 DNA. The D gene is left open where the match is weak. Rows give clone size only sometimes, using once, few, many, or a class for an expanded clone.

v_gene: TRBV6-1; d_gene: .; j_gene: TRBJ2-2; abundance: many; CDR3aa: CASSEWTTNTGELFF; CDR3nt: TGTGCCAGCAGTGAATGGACTACGAACACCGGGGAGCTGTTTTTT
v_gene: TRBV27; d_gene: TRBD1; j_gene: TRBJ1-1; abundance: .; CDR3aa: CASSFRQGNTEAFF; CDR3nt: TGTGCCAGCAGTTTTCGACAGGGAAACACTGAAGCTTTCTTT
v_gene: TRBV7-2; d_gene: TRBD1; j_gene: TRBJ2-7; abundance: .; CDR3aa: CASSESRDSNYEQYF; CDR3nt: TGTGCCAGCAGCGAATCCCGGGACAGCAATTACGAGCAGTACTTC
v_gene: TRBV27; d_gene: .; j_gene: TRBJ1-1; abundance: many; CDR3aa: CASSSRGLNTEAFF; CDR3nt: TGTGCCAGCAGTAGCAGGGGCCTTAACACTGAAGCTTTCTTT
v_gene: TRBV7-9; d_gene: .; j_gene: TRBJ1-3; abundance: .; CDR3aa: CASSRTVTGNTIYF; CDR3nt: TGTGCCAGCAGCCGGACAGTAACTGGAAACACCATATATTTT
v_gene: TRBV29-1; d_gene: .; j_gene: TRBJ2-3; abundance: .; CDR3aa: CSASTVRGTDTQYF; CDR3nt: TGCAGCGCTTCAACGGTACGGGGAACAGATACGCAGTATTTT
v_gene: TRBV7-2; d_gene: .; j_gene: TRBJ2-7; abundance: .; CDR3aa: CASSPGYGDGQYF; CDR3nt: TGTGCCAGCAGCCCCGGGTATGGGGACGGGCAGTACTTC
v_gene: TRBV28; d_gene: .; j_gene: TRBJ1-2; abundance: few; CDR3aa: CASSPPGDYGYTF; CDR3nt: TGTGCCAGCAGTCCCCCGGGAGACTATGGCTACACCTTC
v_gene: TRBV9; d_gene: .; j_gene: TRBJ2-1; abundance: .; CDR3aa: CASSVLSSYNEQFF; CDR3nt: TGTGCCAGCAGCGTGCTGTCTTCCTACAATGAGCAGTTCTTC
v_gene: TRBV29-1; d_gene: .; j_gene: TRBJ2-7; abundance: .; CDR3aa: CSVKGRTLFEQYF; CDR3nt: TGCAGCGTGAAGGGACGGACTTTGTTCGAGCAGTACTTC
v_gene: TRBV5-1; d_gene: TRBD1; j_gene: TRBJ2-3; abundance: .; CDR3aa: CASQGTGGTDTQYF; CDR3nt: TGCGCCAGTCAGGGGACAGGGGGCACAGATACGCAGTATTTT
v_gene: TRBV27; d_gene: TRBD1; j_gene: TRBJ2-7; abundance: .; CDR3aa: CASSSVWGTGTEQYF; CDR3nt: TGTGCCAGCAGCTCCGTTTGGGGGACAGGGACCGAGCAGTACTTC
v_gene: TRBV4-2; d_gene: TRBD2; j_gene: TRBJ2-1; abundance: .; CDR3aa: CASSRGLAGGPGDEQFF; CDR3nt: TGTGCCAGCAGCCGCGGACTAGCGGGAGGGCCAGGAGATGAGCAGTTCTTC
v_gene: TRBV7-2; d_gene: .; j_gene: TRBJ1-2; abundance: .; CDR3aa: CASSLSGPQFKDGYTF; CDR3nt: TGTGCCAGCAGCTTATCGGGCCCCCAGTTTAAAGATGGCTACACCTTC
v_gene: TRBV6-1; d_gene: .; j_gene: TRBJ2-6; abundance: .; CDR3aa: CASSERAAHSGANVLTF; CDR3nt: TGTGCCAGCAGTGAACGGGCGGCCCACTCTGGGGCCAACGTCCTGACTTTC
v_gene: TRBV4-1; d_gene: TRBD1; j_gene: TRBJ1-4; abundance: .; CDR3aa: CASSPGTGRNEKLFF; CDR3nt: TGCGCCAGCAGCCCGGGGACAGGGAGGAATGAAAAACTGTTTTTT
v_gene: TRBV30; d_gene: .; j_gene: TRBJ2-1; abundance: .; CDR3aa: CAGRGDAYNEQFF; CDR3nt: TGTGCCGGACGAGGGGACGCCTACAATGAGCAGTTCTTC
v_gene: TRBV7-9; d_gene: .; j_gene: TRBJ1-1; abundance: .; CDR3aa: CASNGEGGEAFF; CDR3nt: TGTGCCAGCAACGGGGAGGGTGGTGAAGCTTTCTTT
v_gene: TRBV6-6; d_gene: TRBD2; j_gene: TRBJ2-7; abundance: .; CDR3aa: CASSYGGRTYEQYF; CDR3nt: TGTGCCAGCAGTTATGGCGGGAGAACCTACGAGCAGTACTTC
v_gene: TRBV7-8; d_gene: TRBD1; j_gene: TRBJ1-4; abundance: .; CDR3aa: CASSLTGQGGEKLFF; CDR3nt: TGTGCCAGCAGCTTAACGGGACAGGGCGGTGAAAAACTGTTTTTT
v_gene: TRBV19; d_gene: TRBD1; j_gene: TRBJ2-7; abundance: many; CDR3aa: CASSIWGTGSYEQYF; CDR3nt: TGTGCCAGTAGTATTTGGGGGACAGGTTCCTACGAGCAGTACTTC
v_gene: TRBV28; d_gene: .; j_gene: TRBJ1-5; abundance: .; CDR3aa: CASSFEVLKPQHF; CDR3nt: TGTGCCAGCAGTTTCGAGGTCCTAAAGCCCCAGCATTTT
v_gene: TRBV5-5; d_gene: TRBD1; j_gene: TRBJ2-7; abundance: .; CDR3aa: CASSPGQWSYEQYF; CDR3nt: TGTGCCAGCAGCCCGGGACAGTGGAGCTACGAGCAGTACTTC
v_gene: TRBV9; d_gene: TRBD1; j_gene: TRBJ1-4; abundance: .; CDR3aa: CASSVGSGQGDYEKLFF; CDR3nt: TGTGCCAGCAGCGTGGGCTCGGGACAGGGAGATTATGAAAAACTGTTTTTT
v_gene: TRBV10-3; d_gene: TRBD2; j_gene: TRBJ2-7; abundance: .; CDR3aa: CAISERTSGISEQYF; CDR3nt: TGTGCCATCAGCGAAAGGACTAGCGGGATATCTGAGCAGTACTTC
v_gene: TRBV5-4; d_gene: .; j_gene: TRBJ1-1; abundance: .; CDR3aa: CASSLASQANTEAFF; CDR3nt: TGTGCCAGCAGCTTGGCCAGCCAGGCGAACACTGAAGCTTTCTTT
v_gene: TRBV7-2; d_gene: TRBD1; j_gene: TRBJ1-5; abundance: .; CDR3aa: CASSRQGVSNQPQHF; CDR3nt: TGTGCCAGCAGCCGTCAGGGGGTTAGCAATCAGCCCCAGCATTTT